This record concerns one T cell receptor (beta chain) sequence. TCRdb re-called the reads through MiXCR, storing one row per CDR3 protein. This sample has roughly 300,000 distinct CDR3 sequences; about 25% occur once, and the top ten carry approximately 13%. This specimen comes from a study of T cell repertoires in cytomegalovirus infection. The V and J ends lost 4 bases and 2 bases respectively, with 6 bases between them. CDR3 size: 12 residues. Germline CDR1 reads SGHDT; CDR2 reads YYEEEE. The sequencing input was PBMCs. The receptor comes from a human donor in good health (CMV status not recorded). Some clones in this sample may be carry-over from other donors' samples. V and J are TRBV5-6 and TRBJ1-2; D not certain. The CDR3 DNA reads TGTGCCAGCAGCACACCGAACTATGGCTACACCTTC. Translated: CASSTPNYGYTF.